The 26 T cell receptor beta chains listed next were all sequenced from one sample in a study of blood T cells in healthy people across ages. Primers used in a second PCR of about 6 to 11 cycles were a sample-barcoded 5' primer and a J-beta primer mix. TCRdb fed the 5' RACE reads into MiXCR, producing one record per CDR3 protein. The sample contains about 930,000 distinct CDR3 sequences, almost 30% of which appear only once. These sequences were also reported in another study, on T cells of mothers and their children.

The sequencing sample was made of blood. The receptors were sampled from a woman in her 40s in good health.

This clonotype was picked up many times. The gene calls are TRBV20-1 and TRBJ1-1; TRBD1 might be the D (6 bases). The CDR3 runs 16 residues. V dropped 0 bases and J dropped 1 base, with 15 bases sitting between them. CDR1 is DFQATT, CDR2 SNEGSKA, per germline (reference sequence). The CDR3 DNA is TGCAGTGCTAGAGAAAACAGGGTCTGGGGGAACACTGAAGCTTTCTTT. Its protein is CSARENRVWGNTEAFF.

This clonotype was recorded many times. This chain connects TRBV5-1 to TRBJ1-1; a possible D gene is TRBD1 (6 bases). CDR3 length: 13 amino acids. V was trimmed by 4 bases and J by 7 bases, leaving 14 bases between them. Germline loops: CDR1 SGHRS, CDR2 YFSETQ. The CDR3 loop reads CASSPGDMGEAFF. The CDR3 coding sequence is TGCGCCAGCAGCCCTGGGGACATGGGTGAAGCTTTCTTT.

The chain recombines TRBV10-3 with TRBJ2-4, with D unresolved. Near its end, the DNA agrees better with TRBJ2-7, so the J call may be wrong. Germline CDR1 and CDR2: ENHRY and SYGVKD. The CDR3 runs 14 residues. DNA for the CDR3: TGTGCCATCAGTGACGTCGGCCAGATCGACGAGCAGTACTTC. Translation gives CAISDVGQIDEQYF.

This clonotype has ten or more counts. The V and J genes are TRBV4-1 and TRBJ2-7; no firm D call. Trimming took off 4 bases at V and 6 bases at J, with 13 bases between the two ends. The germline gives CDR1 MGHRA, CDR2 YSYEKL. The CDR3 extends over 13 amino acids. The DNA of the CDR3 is TGCGCCAGCAGCCCTAAATGGGGTAGCGAGCAGTACTTC. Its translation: CASSPKWGSEQYF.

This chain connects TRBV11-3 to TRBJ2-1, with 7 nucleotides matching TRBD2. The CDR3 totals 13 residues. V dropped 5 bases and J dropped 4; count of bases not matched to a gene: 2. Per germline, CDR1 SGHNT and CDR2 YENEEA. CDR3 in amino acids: CASSAREYNEQFF. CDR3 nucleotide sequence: TGTGCCAGCAGCGCGCGGGAGTACAATGAGCAGTTCTTC.

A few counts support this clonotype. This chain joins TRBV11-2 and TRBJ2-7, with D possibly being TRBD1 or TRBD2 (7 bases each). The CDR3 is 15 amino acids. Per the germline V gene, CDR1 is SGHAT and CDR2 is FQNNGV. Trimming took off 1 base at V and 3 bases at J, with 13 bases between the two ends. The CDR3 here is CASSLGQGGVYEQYF. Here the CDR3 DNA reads TGTGCCAGCAGCTTAGGACAGGGAGGGGTCTACGAGCAGTACTTC.

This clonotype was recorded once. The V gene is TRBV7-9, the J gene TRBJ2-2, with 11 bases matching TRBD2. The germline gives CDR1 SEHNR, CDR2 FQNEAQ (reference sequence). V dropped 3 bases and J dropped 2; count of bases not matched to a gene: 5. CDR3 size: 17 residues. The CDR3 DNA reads TGTGCCAGCAGCTTTCGGACTAGCGGGTCAAACACCGGGGAGCTGTTTTTT. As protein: CASSFRTSGSNTGELFF.

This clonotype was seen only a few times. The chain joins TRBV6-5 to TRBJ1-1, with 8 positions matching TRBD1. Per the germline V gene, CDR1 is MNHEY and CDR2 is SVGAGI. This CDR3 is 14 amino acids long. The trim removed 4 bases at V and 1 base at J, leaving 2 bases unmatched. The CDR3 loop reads CASSWDRTNTEAFF. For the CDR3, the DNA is TGTGCCAGCAGTTGGGACAGGACGAACACTGAAGCTTTCTTT.

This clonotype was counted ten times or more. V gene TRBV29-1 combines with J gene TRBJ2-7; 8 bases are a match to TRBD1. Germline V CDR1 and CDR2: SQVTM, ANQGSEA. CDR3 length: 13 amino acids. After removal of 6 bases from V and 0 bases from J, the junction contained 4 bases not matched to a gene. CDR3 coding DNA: TGCAGCGTGGAGGACAGGGCCTCCTACGAGCAGTACTTC. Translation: CSVEDRASYEQYF.

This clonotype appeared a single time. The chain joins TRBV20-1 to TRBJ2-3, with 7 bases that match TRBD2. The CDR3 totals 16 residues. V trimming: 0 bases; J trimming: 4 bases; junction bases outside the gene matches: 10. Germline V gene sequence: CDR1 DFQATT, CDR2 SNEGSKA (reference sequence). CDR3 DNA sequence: TGCAGTGCTAGAGATCTGAGGGGCGGGGGACCAGATACGCAGTATTTT. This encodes CSARDLRGGGPDTQYF.

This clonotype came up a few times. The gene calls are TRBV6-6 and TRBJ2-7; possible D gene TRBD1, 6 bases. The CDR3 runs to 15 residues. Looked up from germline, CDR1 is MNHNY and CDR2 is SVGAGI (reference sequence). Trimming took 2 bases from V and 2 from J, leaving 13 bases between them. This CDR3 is CASSYQGLPPYEQYF. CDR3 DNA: TGTGCCAGCAGTTACCAGGGGCTGCCCCCCTACGAGCAGTACTTC.

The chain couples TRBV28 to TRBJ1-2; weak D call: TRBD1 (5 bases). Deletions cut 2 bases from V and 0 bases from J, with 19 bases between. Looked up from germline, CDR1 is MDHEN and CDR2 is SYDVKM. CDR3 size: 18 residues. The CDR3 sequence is CASSLDPGTDYSNYGYTF. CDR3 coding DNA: TGTGCCAGCAGTTTAGACCCGGGGACGGACTATTCTAACTATGGCTACACCTTC.

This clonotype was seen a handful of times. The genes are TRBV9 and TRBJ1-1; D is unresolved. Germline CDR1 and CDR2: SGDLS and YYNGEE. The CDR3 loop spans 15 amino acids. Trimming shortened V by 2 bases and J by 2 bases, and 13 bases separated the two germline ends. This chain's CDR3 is CASSVSSGPNTEAFF. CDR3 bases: TGTGCCAGCAGCGTGAGCTCGGGCCCTAACACTGAAGCTTTCTTT.

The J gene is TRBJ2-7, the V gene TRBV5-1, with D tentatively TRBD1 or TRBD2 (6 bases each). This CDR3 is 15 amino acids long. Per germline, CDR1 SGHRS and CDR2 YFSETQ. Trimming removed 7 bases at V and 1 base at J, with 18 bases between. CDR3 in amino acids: CASQQGHRESYEQYF. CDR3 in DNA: TGCGCCAGCCAACAGGGACACCGGGAGTCCTACGAGCAGTACTTC.

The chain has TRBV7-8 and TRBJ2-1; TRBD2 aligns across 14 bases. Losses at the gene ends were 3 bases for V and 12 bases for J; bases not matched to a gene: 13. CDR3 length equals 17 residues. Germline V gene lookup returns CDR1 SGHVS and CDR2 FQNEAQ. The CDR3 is CASSFVRTSGGIRGQFF. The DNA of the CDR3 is TGTGCCAGCAGCTTCGTGAGGACTAGCGGGGGGATCAGGGGGCAGTTCTTC.

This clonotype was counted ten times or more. CDR3: CASSAALAGPGDTQYF. CDR3 sequence (DNA): TGTGCCAGCAGTGCGGCACTAGCGGGGCCCGGGGATACGCAGTATTTT. The chain carries TRBV6-4 and TRBJ2-3; TRBD2 agrees at 10 bases. This CDR3 comprises 16 residues. From germline, CDR1 is MRHNA and CDR2 SNTAGT. The junction had 10 bases not matched to a gene; V was cut back by 4 bases and J by 6 bases.

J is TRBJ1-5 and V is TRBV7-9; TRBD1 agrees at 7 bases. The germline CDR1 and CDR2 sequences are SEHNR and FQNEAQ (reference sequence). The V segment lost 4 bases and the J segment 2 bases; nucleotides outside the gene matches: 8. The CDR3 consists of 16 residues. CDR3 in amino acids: CASSYQTGSGNQPQHF. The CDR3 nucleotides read TGTGCCAGCAGCTATCAGACAGGGAGCGGCAATCAGCCCCAGCATTTT. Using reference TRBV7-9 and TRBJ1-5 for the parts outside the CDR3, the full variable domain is DTGVSQNPRHKITKRGQNVTFRCDPISEHNRLYWYRQTLGQGPEFLTYFQNEAQLEKSRLLSDRFSAERPKGSFSTLEIQRTEQGDSAMYLCASSYQTGSGNQPQHFGDGTRLSIL.

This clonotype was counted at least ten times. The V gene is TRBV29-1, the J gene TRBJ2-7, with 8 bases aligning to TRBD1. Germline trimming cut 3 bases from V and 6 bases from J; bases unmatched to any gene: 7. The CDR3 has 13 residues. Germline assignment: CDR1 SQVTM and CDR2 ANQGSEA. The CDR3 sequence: CSVDLTGGAEQYF. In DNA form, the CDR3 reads TGCAGCGTTGATCTAACAGGGGGTGCCGAGCAGTACTTC.

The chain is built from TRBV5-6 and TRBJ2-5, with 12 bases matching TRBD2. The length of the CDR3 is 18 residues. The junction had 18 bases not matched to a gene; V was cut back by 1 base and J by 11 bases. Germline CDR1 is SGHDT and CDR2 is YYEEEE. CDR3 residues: CASSLRLAGGRMYNEQYF. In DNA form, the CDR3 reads TGTGCCAGCAGCTTGCGTCTAGCGGGGGGGCGGATGTACAATGAGCAGTACTTC.

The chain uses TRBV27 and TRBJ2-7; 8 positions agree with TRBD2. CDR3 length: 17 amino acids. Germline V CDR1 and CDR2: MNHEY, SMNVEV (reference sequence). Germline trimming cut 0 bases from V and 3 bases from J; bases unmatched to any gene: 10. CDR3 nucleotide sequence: TGTGCCAGCAGTTTATCCTCCGGGGGGGTAAGAGGCTACGAGCAGTACTTC. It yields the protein CASSLSSGGVRGYEQYF.

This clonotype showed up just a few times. In DNA, the CDR3 is TGTGCCTGGAGGACAGGGCCGAACACTGAAGCTTTCTTT. Its protein is CAWRTGPNTEAFF. The chain combines TRBV30 with TRBJ1-1; 7 bases agree with TRBD1. This CDR3 contains 13 residues. Germline trimming cut 3 bases from V and 1 base from J; bases unmatched to any gene: 2. CDR1 GTSNPN and CDR2 SVGIG come from the germline V gene (reference sequence).

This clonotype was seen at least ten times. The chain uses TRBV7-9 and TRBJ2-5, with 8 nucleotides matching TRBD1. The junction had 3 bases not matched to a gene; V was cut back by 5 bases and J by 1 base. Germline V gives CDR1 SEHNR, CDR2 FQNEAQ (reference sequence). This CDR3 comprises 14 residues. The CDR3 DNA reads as TGTGCCAGCAGCAACCAGGGGGCCCAAGAGACCCAGTACTTC. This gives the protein CASSNQGAQETQYF.

CDR3 DNA: TGTGCCACCAGTCCGGGACAGGGTCGTTTGGAAGCTTTCTTT. This encodes CATSPGQGRLEAFF. The chain is built from TRBV7-9 and TRBJ1-1, with 9 bases matching TRBD1. The CDR3 runs to 14 residues. CDR1 is SEHNR and CDR2 is FQNEAQ in the germline V gene (reference sequence). Trimming at V came to 10 bases and at J to 8 bases, leaving 14 bases not matched to a gene.

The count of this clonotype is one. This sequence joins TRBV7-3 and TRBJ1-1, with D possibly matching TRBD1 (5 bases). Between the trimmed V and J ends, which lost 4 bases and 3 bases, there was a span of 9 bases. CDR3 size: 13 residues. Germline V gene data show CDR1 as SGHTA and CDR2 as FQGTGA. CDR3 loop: CASSSQVDTEAFF. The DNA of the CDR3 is TGTGCCAGCAGCTCACAGGTGGACACTGAAGCTTTCTTT.

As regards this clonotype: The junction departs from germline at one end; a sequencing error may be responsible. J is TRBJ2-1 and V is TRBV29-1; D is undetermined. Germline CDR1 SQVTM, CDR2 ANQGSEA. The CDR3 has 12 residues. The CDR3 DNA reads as TGCGGCGTTGAAGATGACGAGTACGAGCAGTTCTTC. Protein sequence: CGVEDDEYEQFF.

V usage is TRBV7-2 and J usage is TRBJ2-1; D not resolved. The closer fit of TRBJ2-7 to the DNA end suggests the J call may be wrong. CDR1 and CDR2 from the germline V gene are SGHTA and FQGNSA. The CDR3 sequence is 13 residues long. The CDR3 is CASSLAIKLEQYF. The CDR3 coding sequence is TGTGCCAGCAGCTTAGCTATAAAGCTCGAGCAGTACTTC.